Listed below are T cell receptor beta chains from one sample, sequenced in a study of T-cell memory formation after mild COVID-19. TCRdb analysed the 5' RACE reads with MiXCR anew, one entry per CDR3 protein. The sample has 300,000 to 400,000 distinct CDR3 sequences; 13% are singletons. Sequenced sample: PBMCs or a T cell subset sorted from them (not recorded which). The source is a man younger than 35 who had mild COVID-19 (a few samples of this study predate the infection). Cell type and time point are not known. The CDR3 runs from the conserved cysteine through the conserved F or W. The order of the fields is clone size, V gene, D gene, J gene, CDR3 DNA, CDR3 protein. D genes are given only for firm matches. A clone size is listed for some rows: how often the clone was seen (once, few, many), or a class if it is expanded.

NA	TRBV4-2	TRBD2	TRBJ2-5	TGTGCCAGCAGCCAAGTAGGACTAGCGGGGGGATTTGGAGAGACCCAGTACTTC	CASSQVGLAGGFGETQYF
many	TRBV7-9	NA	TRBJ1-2	TGTGCCAGCAGCTTACGGGGCGGCTACACCTTC	CASSLRGGYTF
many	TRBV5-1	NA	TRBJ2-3	TGCGCCAGCAGCCCCCTCTTGGGGGACACAGATACGCAGTATTTT	CASSPLLGDTDTQYF
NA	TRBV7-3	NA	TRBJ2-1	TGTGCCAGCAGCTTAAATGGGGGCGGGGATGAGCAGTTCTTC	CASSLNGGGDEQFF
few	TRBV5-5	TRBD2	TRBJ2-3	TGTGCCAGCAGTCCGGGACTAGCGGGGGGTCCTTACACAGATACGCAGTATTTT	CASSPGLAGGPYTDTQYF
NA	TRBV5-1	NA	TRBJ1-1	TGCGCCAGCGAACGGGGAGGCCGTAACACTGAAGCTTTCTTT	CASERGGRNTEAFF
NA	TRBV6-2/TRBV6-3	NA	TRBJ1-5	TGTGCCAGCAGTCCCAACGGAAGCAATCAGCCCCAGCATTTT	CASSPNGSNQPQHF
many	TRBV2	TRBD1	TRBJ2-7	TGTGCCAGTTCCGGGACAGGGGGCGGGGAGCAGTACTTC	CASSGTGGGEQYF
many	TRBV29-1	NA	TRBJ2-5	TGCAGCGTTGAAGAACGAGAGACCCAGTACTTC	CSVEERETQYF
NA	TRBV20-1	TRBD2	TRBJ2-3	TGCAGTGCTAGCCTCGGACTAGCGGGGGGGACAGATACGCAGTATTTT	CSASLGLAGGTDTQYF
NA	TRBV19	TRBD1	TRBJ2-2	TGTGCCAGTAGTATCTGGGACAGGGCCCCCGGGGAGCTGTTTTTT	CASSIWDRAPGELFF
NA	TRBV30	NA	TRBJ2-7	TGTGCCTGGAGTGCGGTTCCCGGTAGGGATCGCTCCTACGAGCAGTACTTC	CAWSAVPGRDRSYEQYF
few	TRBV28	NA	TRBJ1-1	TGTGCCAGCAGTCCTCTCGCAGGGAGGGAGAACACTGAAGCTTTCTTT	CASSPLAGRENTEAFF
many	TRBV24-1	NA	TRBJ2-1	TGTGCCACCAGTGATTTGCAGCTGGGTGAGACCCAGTTCTTC	CATSDLQLGETQFF
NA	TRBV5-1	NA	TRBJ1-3	TGCGCCAGCAGCTTGGCCATCAACTCTGGAAACACCATATATTTT	CASSLAINSGNTIYF
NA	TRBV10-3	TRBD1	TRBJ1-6	TGTGCCATCAGTGGGGCCGGGACAGGGGTGCGAAATTCACCCCTCCACTTT	CAISGAGTGVRNSPLHF
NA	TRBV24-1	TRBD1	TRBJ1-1	TGTGCCGCTGCCTCGGGACAGGGCCACACTGAAGCTTTCTTT	CAAASGQGHTEAFF
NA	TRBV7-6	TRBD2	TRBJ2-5	TGTGCCAGCAGCTTACTTTCTAGCGGGGGGGCCTTCGGAGAGACCCAGTACTTC	CASSLLSSGGAFGETQYF
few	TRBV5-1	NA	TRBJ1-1	TGCGCCAGCAGCCGTACAGGGCTCGGGGTCACTGAAGCTTTCTTT	CASSRTGLGVTEAFF
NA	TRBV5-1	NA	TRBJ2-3	TGCGCCAGCAGCAATCTACAGGGAAAAGATACGCAGTATTTT	CASSNLQGKDTQYF
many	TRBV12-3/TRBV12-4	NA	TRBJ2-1	TGTGCCAGCAGTTGGGGTCCCTTCTACAATGAGCAGTTCTTC	CASSWGPFYNEQFF
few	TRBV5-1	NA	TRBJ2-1	TGCGCCAGCAGCTTGGAGTTTGAGCAGTTCTTC	CASSLEFEQFF
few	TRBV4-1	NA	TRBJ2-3	TGCGCCAGCAGCCAAGACGCCTACGCGGGGCTGAAGACAGATACGCAGTATTTT	CASSQDAYAGLKTDTQYF
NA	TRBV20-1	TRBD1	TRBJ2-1	TGCAGTGCAAGAGGGGGCCCCTCCTACAATGAGCAGTTCTTC	CSARGGPSYNEQFF
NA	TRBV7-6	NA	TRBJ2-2	TGTGCCAGCAGCTCGGACGGGGAGCTGTTTTTT	CASSSDGELFF
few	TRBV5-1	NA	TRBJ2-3	TGCGCCAGCAGCCCTAAGCAGGGGAACGCAGATACGCAGTATTTT	CASSPKQGNADTQYF
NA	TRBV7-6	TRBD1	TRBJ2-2	TGTGCCAGCAGCTTCCGGGACAGGGGAGGGGAGCTGTTTTTT	CASSFRDRGGELFF
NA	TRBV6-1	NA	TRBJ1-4	TGTGCCAGCAGTGAACCCGGTCAGACTAATGAAAAACTGTTTTTT	CASSEPGQTNEKLFF
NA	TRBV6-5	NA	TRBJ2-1	TGTGCCAGCAGTTACTCGGGTGTAGGGTTCGGTGAGCAGTTCTTC	CASSYSGVGFGEQFF
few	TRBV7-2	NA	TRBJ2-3	TGTGCCAGCAGCTATACTGGCTGGGGGAAGAGCACAGATACGCAGTATTTT	CASSYTGWGKSTDTQYF
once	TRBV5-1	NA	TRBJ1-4	TGCGCCAGCAGCTTAGCCCTTGGCGGAAGCTCTGCAACTAATGAAAAACTGTTTTTT	CASSLALGGSSATNEKLFF
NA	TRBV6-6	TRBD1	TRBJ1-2	TGTGCCAGCGGCGAAGCCGGGACAGCCTATGGCTACACCTTC	CASGEAGTAYGYTF
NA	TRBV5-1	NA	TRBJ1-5	TGCGCCAGCTCAGAAGGGGCAGGGCCTAATCAGCCCCAGCATTTT	CASSEGAGPNQPQHF
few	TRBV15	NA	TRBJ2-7	TGTGCCACCAGCAGAGATGAGGGACGCTACGAGCAGTACTTC	CATSRDEGRYEQYF
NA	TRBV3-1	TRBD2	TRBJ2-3	TGTGCCAGCACCGGACGGGAGGGGGATACGCAGTATTTT	CASTGREGDTQYF
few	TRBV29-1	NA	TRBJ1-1	TGCAGCGTTAGCCCTGGGAACACTGAAGCTTTCTTT	CSVSPGNTEAFF
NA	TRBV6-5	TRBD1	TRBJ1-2	TGTGCCAGCAGCCCAAATACCGGGACAGGGGGCCGTGGCTACACCTTC	CASSPNTGTGGRGYTF
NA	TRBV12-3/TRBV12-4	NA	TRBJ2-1	TGTGCCAGCAGCTTACAGGGCGGTGAGCAGTTCTTC	CASSLQGGEQFF
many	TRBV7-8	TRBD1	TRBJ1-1	TGTGCCAGCAGCTTAGTGGGGACAGGGGGCACTGAAGCTTTCTTT	CASSLVGTGGTEAFF
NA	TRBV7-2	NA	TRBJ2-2	TGTGCCAGCAGCTCGAGGCGGGTACTCAACACCGGGGAGCTGTTTTTT	CASSSRRVLNTGELFF
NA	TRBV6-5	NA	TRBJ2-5	TGTGCCAGCACACTGGCAGGAGGGACCCAAGAGACCCAGTACTTC	CASTLAGGTQETQYF
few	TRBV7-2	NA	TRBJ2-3	TGTGCCAGCAGCCAGGGGAAGCGGACGCAGTATTTT	CASSQGKRTQYF
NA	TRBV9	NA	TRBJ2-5	TGTGCCAGCAGCGTAGAGGCCTTTAAGGGGGAGACCCAGTACTTC	CASSVEAFKGETQYF
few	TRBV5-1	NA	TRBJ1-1	TGCGCCAGCAGTCGGGACTTTAACACTGAAGCTTTCTTT	CASSRDFNTEAFF
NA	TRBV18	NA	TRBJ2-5	TGTGCCAGCTCACCACTAGCGTGGAGGGAGACCCAGTACTTC	CASSPLAWRETQYF
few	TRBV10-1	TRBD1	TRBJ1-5	TGCGCCAGCAGTACAGGGGTTGATCAGCCCCAGCATTTT	CASSTGVDQPQHF
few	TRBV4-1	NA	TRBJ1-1	TGCGCCAGCAGCCACGGACTCACTGAAGCTTTCTTT	CASSHGLTEAFF
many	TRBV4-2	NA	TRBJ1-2	TGTGCCAGCAGCCAAGAAGCAGGCTACACCTTC	CASSQEAGYTF
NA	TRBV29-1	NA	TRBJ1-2	TGCAGCGTTGAACGGCTGGATTACTACACCTTC	CSVERLDYYTF
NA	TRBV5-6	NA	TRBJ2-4	TGTGCCAGCAGCAGGGGGTCAGCCAAAAACATTCAGTACTTC	CASSRGSAKNIQYF
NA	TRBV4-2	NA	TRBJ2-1	TGTGCCAGCAGCCGGGATCTGGTGGGGGTCGAGCAGTTCTTC	CASSRDLVGVEQFF
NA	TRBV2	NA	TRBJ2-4	TGTGCCAGCAGGCGGGCCAAAAACATTCAGTACTTC	CASRRAKNIQYF
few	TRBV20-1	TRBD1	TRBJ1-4	TGCAGTGCCAGGACAGGGAAAGGAGTAAAACTGTTTTTT	CSARTGKGVKLFF
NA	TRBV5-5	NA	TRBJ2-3	TGTGCCAGCAGCCTGGGGGGGCTAGCGGACACAGATACGCAGTATTTT	CASSLGGLADTDTQYF
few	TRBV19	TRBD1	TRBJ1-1	TGTGCCAGTAGTATGAGAAGGGGGCAATGGACTGAAGCTTTCTTT	CASSMRRGQWTEAFF
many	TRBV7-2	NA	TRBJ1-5	TGTGCCAGCACCCCCAACGAGGGTCAGCCCCAGCATTTT	CASTPNEGQPQHF
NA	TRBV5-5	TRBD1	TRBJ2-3	TGTGCCAGCAGCCACGGACAGGGTTATTTCCCAGATACGCAGTATTTT	CASSHGQGYFPDTQYF
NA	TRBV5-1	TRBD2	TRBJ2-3	TGCGCCAGCAGCTTGGCCTTGGCTAGCGGAATTAGCACAGATACGCAGTATTTT	CASSLALASGISTDTQYF
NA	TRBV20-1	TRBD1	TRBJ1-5	TGCAGTGCTAAAGACAGGGCGCAGCCCCAGCATTTT	CSAKDRAQPQHF
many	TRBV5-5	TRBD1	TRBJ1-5	TGTGCCAGCAGCTTGGTTCACAGGGGGGACAATCAGCCCCAGCATTTT	CASSLVHRGDNQPQHF